These T cell receptor beta chains were read from a single sample in a study of cytomegalovirus exposure and HLA in healthy donors. TCRdb's copy holds only in-frame clones and misses some; the assay was immunoSEQ multiplex PCR. The sample includes some 150,000 clones, over 75% of them seen just once. Sequences were obtained from PBMCs. The receptors shown here come from a male donor in good health and CMV-seronegative. The CDR3 runs from the conserved cysteine through the conserved F or W. The D gene is left open where the match is weak. Not every row has a clone size; where given, it reads once, few, many or a size class.

clone_size: -
cdr3_length: 20
d_call: TRBD1
v_call: TRBV9
j_call: TRBJ1-2
cdr3_aa: CASSVYTHTGQGILGGGYTF
cdr3_nt: TGTGCCAGCAGCGTATACACGCATACGGGACAGGGGATCCTAGGGGGTGGCTACACCTTC

clone_size: -
cdr3_length: 16
d_call: -
v_call: TRBV18
j_call: TRBJ2-6
cdr3_aa: CASSASALPGANVLTF
cdr3_nt: TGTGCCAGCTCAGCCTCAGCGTTGCCTGGGGCCAACGTCCTGACTTTC

clone_size: -
cdr3_length: 13
d_call: TRBD1
v_call: TRBV6-5
j_call: TRBJ1-1
cdr3_aa: CASSYGMDRGAFF
cdr3_nt: TGTGCCAGCAGTTACGGCATGGACAGGGGGGCTTTCTTT

clone_size: once
cdr3_length: 14
d_call: -
v_call: TRBV19
j_call: TRBJ1-1
cdr3_aa: CASTFTSGDTEAFF
cdr3_nt: TGTGCCAGTACCTTCACCTCAGGTGACACTGAAGCTTTCTTT

clone_size: few
cdr3_length: 15
d_call: -
v_call: TRBV4-3
j_call: TRBJ1-2
cdr3_aa: CASSQDLTAIYGYTF
cdr3_nt: TGCGCCAGCAGCCAAGATCTGACAGCGATCTATGGCTACACCTTC

clone_size: once
cdr3_length: 18
d_call: TRBD2
v_call: TRBV7-8
j_call: TRBJ2-7
cdr3_aa: CASSLMGLAASNSYEQYF
cdr3_nt: TGTGCCAGCAGCTTAATGGGACTAGCGGCTTCGAACTCCTACGAGCAGTACTTC

clone_size: few
cdr3_length: 15
d_call: -
v_call: TRBV7-3
j_call: TRBJ2-1
cdr3_aa: CASSLALALYNEQFF
cdr3_nt: TGTGCCAGCAGCTTAGCCCTAGCCCTCTACAATGAGCAGTTCTTC

clone_size: -
cdr3_length: 15
d_call: TRBD1
v_call: TRBV5-4
j_call: TRBJ1-1
cdr3_aa: CASSSDRESNTEAFF
cdr3_nt: TGTGCCAGCAGCTCGGACAGGGAGTCGAACACTGAAGCTTTCTTT

clone_size: -
cdr3_length: 15
d_call: -
v_call: TRBV7-9
j_call: TRBJ1-1
cdr3_aa: CASSLGGLVNTEAFF
cdr3_nt: TGTGCCAGCAGCTTAGGAGGGTTAGTGAACACTGAAGCTTTCTTT

clone_size: -
cdr3_length: 15
d_call: -
v_call: TRBV27
j_call: TRBJ2-7
cdr3_aa: CASSLSEGGSYEQYF
cdr3_nt: TGTGCCAGCAGTTTATCGGAAGGGGGCTCCTACGAGCAGTACTTC

clone_size: -
cdr3_length: 15
d_call: TRBD2
v_call: TRBV7-2
j_call: TRBJ2-3
cdr3_aa: CASSLVGGPTDTQYF
cdr3_nt: TGTGCCAGCAGCTTGGTGGGAGGGCCTACAGATACGCAGTATTTT

clone_size: once
cdr3_length: 15
d_call: TRBD2
v_call: TRBV9
j_call: TRBJ2-1
cdr3_aa: CASSVDSGGYNEQFF
cdr3_nt: TGTGCCAGCAGCGTAGACAGCGGGGGATACAATGAGCAGTTCTTC

clone_size: -
cdr3_length: 15
d_call: -
v_call: TRBV11-3
j_call: TRBJ2-7
cdr3_aa: CASSLGAVETYEQYF
cdr3_nt: TGTGCCAGCAGCTTAGGGGCAGTCGAGACCTACGAGCAGTACTTC

clone_size: -
cdr3_length: 14
d_call: -
v_call: TRBV15
j_call: TRBJ2-7
cdr3_aa: CATSRGSRQYEQYF
cdr3_nt: TGTGCCACCAGCAGGGGTTCCAGGCAATACGAGCAGTACTTC

clone_size: -
cdr3_length: 16
d_call: -
v_call: TRBV18
j_call: TRBJ1-1
cdr3_aa: CASSPTPQGLNTEAFF
cdr3_nt: TGTGCCAGCTCACCCACCCCACAGGGACTGAACACTGAAGCTTTCTTT

clone_size: -
cdr3_length: 11
d_call: TRBD2
v_call: TRBV11-2
j_call: TRBJ2-7
cdr3_aa: CASSRGGEQYF
cdr3_nt: TGTGCCAGCAGCCGCGGGGGAGAGCAGTACTTC

clone_size: -
cdr3_length: 12
d_call: -
v_call: TRBV27
j_call: TRBJ2-7
cdr3_aa: CASSSGTREQYF
cdr3_nt: TGTGCCAGCAGTTCTGGGACTCGCGAGCAGTACTTC

clone_size: -
cdr3_length: 16
d_call: -
v_call: TRBV5-1
j_call: TRBJ2-7
cdr3_aa: CASSLASGSGSYEQYF
cdr3_nt: TGCGCCAGCAGCTTGGCCTCCGGGAGCGGGTCCTACGAGCAGTACTTC

clone_size: -
cdr3_length: 14
d_call: -
v_call: TRBV19
j_call: TRBJ1-1
cdr3_aa: CASSQTAVNTEAFF
cdr3_nt: TGTGCCAGTAGCCAGACAGCCGTGAACACTGAAGCTTTCTTT

clone_size: once
cdr3_length: 14
d_call: TRBD1
v_call: TRBV6-1
j_call: TRBJ1-2
cdr3_aa: CAIHSGTGGGSYTF
cdr3_nt: TGTGCCATTCATTCCGGGACAGGGGGAGGTAGCTACACCTTC

clone_size: -
cdr3_length: 16
d_call: TRBD1
v_call: TRBV5-6
j_call: TRBJ2-7
cdr3_aa: CASSWAGQGDQDEQYF
cdr3_nt: TGTGCCAGCAGCTGGGCGGGACAGGGGGATCAAGACGAGCAGTACTTC

clone_size: -
cdr3_length: 16
d_call: -
v_call: TRBV7-2
j_call: TRBJ2-7
cdr3_aa: CASSSLDRPTSVEQYF
cdr3_nt: TGTGCCAGCAGCTCCCTAGACAGACCTACGAGCGTCGAGCAGTACTTC

clone_size: -
cdr3_length: 14
d_call: TRBD2
v_call: TRBV10-3
j_call: TRBJ2-1
cdr3_aa: CAIRPGLDRNEQFF
cdr3_nt: TGTGCCATCAGGCCGGGACTAGACCGCAATGAGCAGTTCTTC

clone_size: -
cdr3_length: 18
d_call: TRBD2
v_call: TRBV2
j_call: TRBJ2-7
cdr3_aa: CASSGELAGARTGSEQYF
cdr3_nt: TGTGCCAGCAGTGGCGAACTAGCGGGAGCAAGGACAGGGAGTGAGCAGTACTTC

clone_size: -
cdr3_length: 15
d_call: -
v_call: TRBV4-1
j_call: TRBJ1-2
cdr3_aa: CASSQAHDMRRGYTF
cdr3_nt: TGCGCCAGCAGCCAAGCCCATGATATGCGTCGCGGCTACACCTTC

clone_size: -
cdr3_length: 15
d_call: -
v_call: TRBV4-3
j_call: TRBJ2-7
cdr3_aa: CASSQDWSATYEQYF
cdr3_nt: TGCGCCAGCAGCCAAGATTGGTCCGCTACCTACGAGCAGTACTTC

clone_size: -
cdr3_length: 17
d_call: -
v_call: TRBV4-2
j_call: TRBJ2-1
cdr3_aa: CASSQDPAWGPENEQFF
cdr3_nt: TGTGCCAGCAGCCAGGACCCAGCGTGGGGGCCCGAGAATGAGCAGTTCTTC

clone_size: few
cdr3_length: 15
d_call: TRBD1
v_call: TRBV6-5
j_call: TRBJ2-1
cdr3_aa: CASSLRQGRPNEQFF
cdr3_nt: TGTGCCAGCAGTCTACGACAGGGGCGTCCCAATGAGCAGTTCTTC

clone_size: -
cdr3_length: 14
d_call: TRBD1
v_call: TRBV18
j_call: TRBJ1-1
cdr3_aa: CASSTTGEGTEAFF
cdr3_nt: TGTGCCAGCTCAACGACAGGGGAGGGCACTGAAGCTTTCTTT

clone_size: -
cdr3_length: 14
d_call: TRBD2
v_call: TRBV27
j_call: TRBJ2-1
cdr3_aa: CASSRAGGLYEQFF
cdr3_nt: TGTGCCAGCAGCCGAGCGGGAGGGCTTTATGAGCAGTTCTTC

clone_size: -
cdr3_length: 12
d_call: -
v_call: TRBV21-1
j_call: TRBJ2-1
cdr3_aa: CASTGGYNEQFF
cdr3_nt: TGTGCCAGCACGGGGGGGTACAATGAGCAGTTCTTC

clone_size: -
cdr3_length: 13
d_call: -
v_call: TRBV4-1
j_call: TRBJ2-4
cdr3_aa: CASSRPGHDIQYF
cdr3_nt: TGCGCCAGCAGCCGCCCGGGACACGACATTCAGTACTTC

clone_size: -
cdr3_length: 16
d_call: TRBD2
v_call: TRBV5-8
j_call: TRBJ2-1
cdr3_aa: CASVKLAVAGGNEQFF
cdr3_nt: TGTGCCAGCGTAAAGCTTGCTGTAGCGGGAGGGAATGAGCAGTTCTTC

clone_size: once
cdr3_length: 16
d_call: -
v_call: TRBV5-1
j_call: TRBJ2-5
cdr3_aa: CASSFIPRGASETQYF
cdr3_nt: TGCGCCAGCAGCTTCATCCCTCGGGGGGCTTCAGAGACCCAGTACTTC

clone_size: once
cdr3_length: 13
d_call: -
v_call: TRBV12-2
j_call: TRBJ1-1
cdr3_aa: CASRLTTDSEAFF
cdr3_nt: TGTGCAAGTCGCTTAACGACGGACAGTGAAGCTTTCTTT

clone_size: -
cdr3_length: 15
d_call: TRBD1
v_call: TRBV5-4
j_call: TRBJ2-1
cdr3_aa: CASSVGQGSHNEQFF
cdr3_nt: TGTGCCAGCAGCGTGGGACAGGGGTCACACAATGAGCAGTTCTTC

clone_size: -
cdr3_length: 12
d_call: -
v_call: TRBV6-5
j_call: TRBJ2-7
cdr3_aa: CASSYAGYEQYF
cdr3_nt: TGTGCCAGCAGTTACGCGGGGTACGAGCAGTACTTC

clone_size: once
cdr3_length: 13
d_call: -
v_call: TRBV6-6
j_call: TRBJ1-2
cdr3_aa: CASSLTGNYGYTF
cdr3_nt: TGTGCCAGCAGCCTTACAGGGAACTATGGCTACACCTTC

clone_size: -
cdr3_length: 16
d_call: -
v_call: TRBV5-4
j_call: TRBJ2-1
cdr3_aa: CASSLLGIALYNEQFF
cdr3_nt: TGTGCCAGCAGCTTGCTTGGAATAGCGTTATACAATGAGCAGTTCTTC

clone_size: -
cdr3_length: 14
d_call: -
v_call: TRBV5-5
j_call: TRBJ2-7
cdr3_aa: CASSFRGTDREQYF
cdr3_nt: TGTGCCAGCAGCTTCAGGGGTACTGATAGGGAGCAGTACTTC

clone_size: -
cdr3_length: 14
d_call: -
v_call: TRBV4-3
j_call: TRBJ2-7
cdr3_aa: CASSQEWRAYEQYF
cdr3_nt: TGCGCCAGCAGCCAAGAGTGGAGGGCCTACGAGCAGTACTTC

clone_size: -
cdr3_length: 16
d_call: TRBD2
v_call: TRBV7-8
j_call: TRBJ2-5
cdr3_aa: CASSSQLAGGPETQYF
cdr3_nt: TGTGCCAGCAGCTCCCAACTAGCGGGGGGGCCAGAGACCCAGTACTTC

clone_size: -
cdr3_length: 15
d_call: -
v_call: TRBV7-9
j_call: TRBJ1-2
cdr3_aa: CSSSLVKGILDGYTF
cdr3_nt: TGTTCCAGCAGCTTAGTTAAGGGGATCCTGGATGGCTACACCTTC

clone_size: -
cdr3_length: 17
d_call: -
v_call: TRBV5-4
j_call: TRBJ1-2
cdr3_aa: CASRGALGGVPGYGYTF
cdr3_nt: TGTGCCAGCAGGGGGGCTTTGGGAGGGGTCCCTGGCTATGGCTACACCTTC

clone_size: -
cdr3_length: 17
d_call: -
v_call: TRBV11-2
j_call: TRBJ2-6
cdr3_aa: CASSPSWGVSGANVLTF
cdr3_nt: TGTGCCAGCAGCCCATCTTGGGGGGTCTCTGGGGCCAACGTCCTGACTTTC

clone_size: -
cdr3_length: 18
d_call: TRBD2
v_call: TRBV6-4
j_call: TRBJ2-5
cdr3_aa: CASSGSSGGVVVRETQYF
cdr3_nt: TGTGCCAGCAGTGGGTCTAGCGGGGGGGTGGTGGTCCGGGAGACCCAGTACTTC

clone_size: -
cdr3_length: 16
d_call: TRBD2
v_call: TRBV15
j_call: TRBJ2-3
cdr3_aa: CATSLEASGGRDTQYF
cdr3_nt: TGTGCCACCAGCCTTGAGGCTAGCGGGGGGCGGGATACGCAGTATTTT

clone_size: -
cdr3_length: 14
d_call: -
v_call: TRBV29-1
j_call: TRBJ2-3
cdr3_aa: CSVEALVGTDTQYF
cdr3_nt: TGCAGCGTAGAGGCCCTAGTGGGTACAGATACGCAGTATTTT

clone_size: -
cdr3_length: 15
d_call: -
v_call: TRBV27
j_call: TRBJ2-5
cdr3_aa: CASSPWRDSAETQYF
cdr3_nt: TGTGCCAGCAGTCCCTGGAGGGATTCTGCGGAGACCCAGTACTTC

clone_size: -
cdr3_length: 13
d_call: -
v_call: TRBV19
j_call: TRBJ2-1
cdr3_aa: CASKDSTDNEQFF
cdr3_nt: TGTGCCAGTAAGGACAGCACGGACAATGAGCAGTTCTTC